The present T cell receptor (beta chain) was sequenced within a study of blood T cells in healthy people across ages. There were healthy Caucasian individuals from Russia, aged roughly 6 to 95, serving as donors. Isolated PBMCs totaled at least 7 million in each sample. A second 7 to 11 cycle PCR used barcoded and J-beta primers. Every molecule of cDNA carried a tag from a template-switch adaptor with 12 random nucleotides. TCRdb ran MiXCR on the 5' RACE reads and lists one entry per CDR3 protein. In the table there are about 290,000 distinct CDR3 sequences, roughly 26% of which are singletons. This clonotype appeared a few times. What it binds is unknown. Study-wide points: Diversity of TCR beta correlated strongly with naive T cell percentage.

CDR1 and CDR2 (germline): SQVTM, ANQGSEA. There are 13 residues in the CDR3. The V and J ends lost 4 bases and 2 bases respectively, with 12 bases between them. Sequencing input: blood. This receptor was taken from a woman in her 70s in good health. V usage is TRBV29-1 and J usage is TRBJ2-7; D ambiguous. CDR3 coding DNA: TGCAGCGTTGTAAGCCTCCCTGCCTACGAGCAGTACTTC. Translation gives CSVVSLPAYEQYF.